Listed below are T cell receptor beta chains from one sample, sequenced in a study of T cells in Graves' hyperthyroidism and ophthalmopathy. TCRdb processed the multiplex PCR reads anew with MiXCR; each CDR3 protein has one entry. The repertoire includes some 490,000 distinct CDR3 sequences, 16% of them detected once, and over 25% sits in the top ten. Sequencing was performed on blood. These receptor sequences come from a woman aged 30 to 39 with Graves' ophthalmopathy. Each CDR3 is given with its conserved first and last residue. A D gene is named only where the DNA matches it firmly. Only some rows state a clone size, as once, few, many or a class for expanded clones.

j_call | d_call | clone_size | v_call | cdr3_aa | cdr3_nt
TRBJ1-4 | NA | few | TRBV7-2 | CASSLAAGYEKLFF | TGTGCCAGCAGCTTAGCAGCTGGGTATGAAAAACTGTTTTTT
TRBJ1-2 | NA | many | TRBV28 | CASRSPTGLFYGYTF | TGTGCCAGCAGGTCCCCGACGGGGCTCTTCTATGGCTACACCTTC
TRBJ2-7 | NA | few | TRBV6-5 | CASSYTGTYEQYF | TGTGCCAGCAGTTACACAGGGACCTACGAGCAGTACTTC
TRBJ2-1 | NA | NA | TRBV28 | CASTPLKEVNEQFF | TGTGCCAGCACCCCCCTGAAGGAGGTCAATGAGCAGTTCTTC
TRBJ1-1 | TRBD1 | few | TRBV6-1 | CASSRPGRGDIEAFF | TGTGCCAGCAGTCGCCCCGGCAGGGGGGACATTGAAGCTTTCTTT
TRBJ2-1 | TRBD1 | NA | TRBV29-1 | CSVLDRGLVYEQFF | TGCAGCGTTCTTGACAGGGGGCTTGTGTATGAGCAGTTCTTC
TRBJ2-7 | NA | many | TRBV3-1 | CASSQVPGPAYEQYF | TGTGCCAGCAGCCAAGTTCCAGGGCCCGCCTACGAGCAGTACTTC
TRBJ2-2 | NA | NA | TRBV27 | CASSPYLTGELFF | TGTGCCAGCAGCCCCTACCTCACCGGGGAGCTGTTTTTT
TRBJ2-1 | TRBD1 | many | TRBV11-3 | CASSPSTGGYNEQFF | TGTGCCAGCAGCCCCAGCACAGGGGGATACAATGAGCAGTTCTTC
TRBJ2-5 | TRBD2 | few | TRBV28 | CASSPRGGQRETQYF | TGTGCCAGCAGCCCCCGGGGAGGGCAGAGAGAGACCCAGTACTTC
TRBJ1-5 | NA | many | TRBV12-3/TRBV12-4 | CASSLWDLRGNQPQHF | TGTGCCAGCAGTCTTTGGGACCTCCGAGGCAATCAGCCCCAGCATTTT
TRBJ2-7 | NA | few | TRBV3-1 | CASSHPGDSYEQYF | TGTGCCAGCAGCCACCCGGGGGACTCCTACGAGCAGTACTTC
TRBJ2-6 | NA | few | TRBV6-1 | CASSPWGGLAGANVLTF | TGTGCCAGCAGCCCCTGGGGGGGCCTCGCTGGGGCCAACGTCCTGACTTTC
TRBJ2-3 | NA | many | TRBV20-1 | CSATGGDTDTQYF | TGCAGTGCGACGGGCGGGGACACAGATACGCAGTATTTT
TRBJ2-5 | TRBD2 | many | TRBV6-1 | CASSGGRAGRETQYF | TGTGCCAGCAGTGGTGGGAGAGCGGGAAGAGAGACCCAGTACTTC
TRBJ2-2 | TRBD1 | many | TRBV6-1 | CASSQQGASTGELFF | TGTGCCAGCAGTCAACAGGGGGCGAGCACCGGGGAGCTGTTTTTT
TRBJ1-1 | NA | many | TRBV3-1 | CASSQEVAIEAFF | TGTGCCAGCAGCCAAGAAGTGGCTATTGAAGCTTTCTTT
TRBJ1-4 | NA | few | TRBV3-1 | CASSQEPGVGGKLFF | TGTGCCAGCAGCCAAGAACCGGGGGTCGGTGGAAAACTGTTTTTT
TRBJ2-1 | NA | NA | TRBV29-1 | CSVSRGRGGEQFF | TGCAGCGTGTCCCGGGGCCGGGGTGGTGAGCAGTTCTTC
TRBJ2-7 | TRBD2 | few | TRBV5-1 | CASSLAGGGLYEQYF | TGCGCCAGCAGCTTGGCGGGAGGGGGGCTCTACGAGCAGTACTTC
TRBJ1-6 | NA | NA | TRBV5-5 | CASSLRSDSPLHF | TGTGCCAGCAGCTTAAGGTCAGATTCACCCCTCCACTTT
TRBJ2-7 | TRBD1 | many | TRBV6-1 | CASRSGTGFYEQYF | TGTGCCAGTCGATCCGGGACAGGGTTCTACGAGCAGTACTTC
TRBJ1-1 | NA | few | TRBV24-1 | CATTPRGGTEAFF | TGTGCCACCACTCCTCGGGGAGGCACTGAAGCTTTCTTT
TRBJ2-7 | NA | few | TRBV2 | CASSEHWGRTHEQYF | TGTGCCAGCAGTGAACACTGGGGGAGGACCCACGAGCAGTACTTC
TRBJ1-4 | NA | few | TRBV6-2/TRBV6-3 | CASRTVWLNEKLFF | TGTGCCAGCAGAACCGTATGGCTTAATGAAAAACTGTTTTTT
TRBJ2-6 | NA | few | TRBV20-1 | CSASPSGANVLTF | TGCAGTGCTAGCCCCTCTGGGGCCAACGTCCTGACTTTC